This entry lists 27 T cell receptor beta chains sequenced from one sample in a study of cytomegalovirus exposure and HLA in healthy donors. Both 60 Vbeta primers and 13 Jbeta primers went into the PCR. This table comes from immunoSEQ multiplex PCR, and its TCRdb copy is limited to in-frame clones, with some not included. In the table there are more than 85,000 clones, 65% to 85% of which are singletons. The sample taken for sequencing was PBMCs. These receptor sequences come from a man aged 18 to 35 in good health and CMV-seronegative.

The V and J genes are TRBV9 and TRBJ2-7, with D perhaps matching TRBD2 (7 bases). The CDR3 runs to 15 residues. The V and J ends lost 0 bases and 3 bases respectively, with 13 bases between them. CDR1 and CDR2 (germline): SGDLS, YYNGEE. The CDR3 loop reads CASSVAAGAFYEQYF. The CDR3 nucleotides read TGTGCCAGCAGCGTAGCTGCGGGGGCCTTCTACGAGCAGTACTTC. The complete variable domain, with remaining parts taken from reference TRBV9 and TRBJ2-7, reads DSGVTQTPKHLITATGQRVTLRCSPRSGDLSVYWYQQSLDQGLQFLIQYYNGEERAKGNILERFSAQQFPDLHSELNLSSLELGDSALYFCASSVAAGAFYEQYFGPGTRLTVT.

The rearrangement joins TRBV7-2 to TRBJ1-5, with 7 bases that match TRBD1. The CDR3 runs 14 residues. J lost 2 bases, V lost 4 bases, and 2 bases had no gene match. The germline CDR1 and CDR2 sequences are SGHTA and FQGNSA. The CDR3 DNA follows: TGTGCCAGCAGCTCAGGACAGGGCAATCAGCCCCAGCATTTT. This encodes CASSSGQGNQPQHF.

CDR3: CASSLPDGTFSTDTQYF. The CDR3 DNA sequence: TGTGCCAGCAGCTTGCCGGATGGGACTTTCAGCACAGATACGCAGTATTTT. This sequence joins TRBV5-8 and TRBJ2-3; TRBD2 might be the D (6 bases). V was pared by 1 base and J by 0 bases, with 15 bases between. Germline CDR1 SGHTS, CDR2 YDEGEE. The CDR3 covers 17 residues.

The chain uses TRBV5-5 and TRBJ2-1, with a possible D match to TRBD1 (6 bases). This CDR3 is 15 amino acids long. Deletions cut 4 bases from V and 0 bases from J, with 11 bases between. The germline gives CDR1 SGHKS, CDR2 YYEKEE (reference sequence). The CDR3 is CASSEGVSSYNEQFF. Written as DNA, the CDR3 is TGTGCCAGCAGCGAGGGGGTTAGCTCCTACAATGAGCAGTTCTTC. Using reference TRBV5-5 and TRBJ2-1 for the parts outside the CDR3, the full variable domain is DAGVTQSPTHLIKTRGQQVTLRCSPISGHKSVSWYQQVLGQGPQFIFQYYEKEERGRGNFPDRFSARQFPNYSSELNVNALLLGDSALYLCASSEGVSSYNEQFFGPGTRLTVL.

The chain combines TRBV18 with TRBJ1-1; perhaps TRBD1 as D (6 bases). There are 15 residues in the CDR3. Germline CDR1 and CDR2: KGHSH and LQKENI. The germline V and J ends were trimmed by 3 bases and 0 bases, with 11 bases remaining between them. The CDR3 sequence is CASSPLDSLNTEAFF. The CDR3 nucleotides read TGTGCCAGCTCACCGTTGGACAGCCTGAACACTGAAGCTTTCTTT.

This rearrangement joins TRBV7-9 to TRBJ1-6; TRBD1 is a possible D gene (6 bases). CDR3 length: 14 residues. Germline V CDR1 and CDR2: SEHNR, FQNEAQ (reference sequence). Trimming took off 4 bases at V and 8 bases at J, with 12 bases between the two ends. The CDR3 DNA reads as TGTGCCAGCAGCTCCAGGGGTTGGGATTCACCCCTCCACTTT. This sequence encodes CASSSRGWDSPLHF.

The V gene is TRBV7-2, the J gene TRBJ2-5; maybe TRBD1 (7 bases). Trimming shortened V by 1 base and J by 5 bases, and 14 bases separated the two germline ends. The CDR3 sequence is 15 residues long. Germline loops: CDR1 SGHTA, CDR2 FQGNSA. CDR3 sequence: CASSLVGGGRETQYF. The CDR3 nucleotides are TGTGCCAGCAGCTTAGTAGGAGGGGGCCGGGAGACCCAGTACTTC.

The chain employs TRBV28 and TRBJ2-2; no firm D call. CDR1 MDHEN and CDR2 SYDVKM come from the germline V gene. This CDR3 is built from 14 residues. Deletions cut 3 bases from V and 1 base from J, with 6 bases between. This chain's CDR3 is CASSLARNTGELFF. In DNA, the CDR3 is TGTGCCAGCAGTTTGGCCAGGAACACCGGGGAGCTGTTTTTT.

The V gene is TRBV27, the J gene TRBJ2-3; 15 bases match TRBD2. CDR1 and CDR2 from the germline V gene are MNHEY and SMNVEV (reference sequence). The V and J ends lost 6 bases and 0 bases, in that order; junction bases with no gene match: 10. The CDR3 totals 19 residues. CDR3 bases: TGTGCCAGCAGCATACCCCGGGGACTAGCGGGAGGCAGCACAGATACGCAGTATTTT. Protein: CASSIPRGLAGGSTDTQYF.

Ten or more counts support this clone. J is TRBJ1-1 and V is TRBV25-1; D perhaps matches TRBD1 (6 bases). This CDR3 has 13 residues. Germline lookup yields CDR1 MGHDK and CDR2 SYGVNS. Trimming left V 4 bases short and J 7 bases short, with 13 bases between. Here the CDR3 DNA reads TGTGCCAGCAGTGTCACAGGGACCTTTGAAGCTTTCTTT. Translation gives CASSVTGTFEAFF.

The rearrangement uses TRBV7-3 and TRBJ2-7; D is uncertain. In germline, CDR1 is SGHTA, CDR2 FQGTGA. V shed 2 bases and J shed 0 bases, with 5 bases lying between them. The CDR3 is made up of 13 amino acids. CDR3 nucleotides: TGTGCCAGCAGCTTAGGCATCTCCTACGAGCAGTACTTC. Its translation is CASSLGISYEQYF.

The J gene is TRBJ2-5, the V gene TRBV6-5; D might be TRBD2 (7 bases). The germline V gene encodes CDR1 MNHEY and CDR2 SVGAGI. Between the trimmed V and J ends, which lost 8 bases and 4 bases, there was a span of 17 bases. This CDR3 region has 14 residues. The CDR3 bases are TGTGCCAGCGTTGGTGTCGGGGGGCGAGAGACCCAGTACTTC. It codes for CASVGVGGRETQYF.

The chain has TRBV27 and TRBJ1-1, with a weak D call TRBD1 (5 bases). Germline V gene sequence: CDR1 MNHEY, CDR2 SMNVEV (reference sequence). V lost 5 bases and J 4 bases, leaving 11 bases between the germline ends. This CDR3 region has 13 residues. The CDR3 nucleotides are TGTGCCAGCAGTCCCTGGGGCGTCACTGAAGCTTTCTTT. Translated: CASSPWGVTEAFF.

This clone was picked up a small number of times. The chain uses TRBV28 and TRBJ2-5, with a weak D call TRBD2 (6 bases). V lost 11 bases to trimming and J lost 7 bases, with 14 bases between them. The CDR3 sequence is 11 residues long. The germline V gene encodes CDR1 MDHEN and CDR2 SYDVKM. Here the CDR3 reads CAAERRGTQYF. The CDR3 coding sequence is TGTGCCGCGGAGAGGCGGGGGACCCAGTACTTC.

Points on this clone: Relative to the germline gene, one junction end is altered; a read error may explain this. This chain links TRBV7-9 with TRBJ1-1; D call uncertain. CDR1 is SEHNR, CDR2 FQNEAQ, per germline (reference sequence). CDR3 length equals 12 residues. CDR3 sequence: CSSSPQNTEAFF. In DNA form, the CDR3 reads TGTTCCAGCAGCCCACAGAACACTGAAGCTTTCTTT. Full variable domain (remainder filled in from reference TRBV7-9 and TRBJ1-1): DTGVSQNPRHKITKRGQNVTFRCDPISEHNRLYWYRQTLGQGPEFLTYFQNEAQLEKSRLLSDRFSAERPKGSFSTLEIQRTEQGDSAMYLCSSSPQNTEAFFGQGTRLTVV.

The CDR3 coding sequence is TGTGCCAGCAATTCTGCCGGGACAGGGGGCGCGGGGCAGTACTTC. The encoded protein is CASNSAGTGGAGQYF. The chain recombines TRBV6-5 with TRBJ2-7, with 12 positions matching TRBD1. Germline assignment: CDR1 MNHEY and CDR2 SVGAGI. CDR3 length equals 15 residues. Unmatched junction bases numbered 13, after V lost 7 bases and J lost 9 bases.

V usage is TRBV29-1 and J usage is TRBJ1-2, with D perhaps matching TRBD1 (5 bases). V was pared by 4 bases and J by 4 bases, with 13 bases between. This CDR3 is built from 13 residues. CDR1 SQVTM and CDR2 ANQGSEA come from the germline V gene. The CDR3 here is CSVASREGYGYTF. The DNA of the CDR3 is TGCAGCGTTGCTTCCAGGGAAGGCTATGGCTACACCTTC.

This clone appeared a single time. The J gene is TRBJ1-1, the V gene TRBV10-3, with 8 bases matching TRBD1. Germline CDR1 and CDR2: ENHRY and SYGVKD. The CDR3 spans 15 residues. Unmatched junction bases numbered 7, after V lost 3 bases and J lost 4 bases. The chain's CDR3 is CAISETGGRGTEAFF. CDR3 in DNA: TGTGCCATCAGTGAAACAGGGGGTAGGGGCACTGAAGCTTTCTTT.

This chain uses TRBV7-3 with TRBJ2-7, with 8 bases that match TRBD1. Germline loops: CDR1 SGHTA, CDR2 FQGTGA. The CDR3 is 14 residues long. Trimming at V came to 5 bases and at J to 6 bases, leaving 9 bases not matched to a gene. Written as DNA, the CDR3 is TGTGCCAGCAGCCAAGGACAGGGAGGCTTCGAGCAGTACTTC. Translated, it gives CASSQGQGGFEQYF. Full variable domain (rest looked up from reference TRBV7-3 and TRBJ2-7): GAGVSQTPSNKVTEKGKYVELRCDPISGHTALYWYRQSLGQGPEFLIYFQGTGAADDSGLPNDRFFAVRPEGSVSTLKIQRTERGDSAVYLCASSQGQGGFEQYFGPGTRLTVT.

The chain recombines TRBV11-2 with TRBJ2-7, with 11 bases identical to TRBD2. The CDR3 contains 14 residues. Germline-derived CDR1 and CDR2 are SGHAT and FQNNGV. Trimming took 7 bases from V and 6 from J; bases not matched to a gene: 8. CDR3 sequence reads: CASNLAGGMSEQYF. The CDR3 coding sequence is TGTGCCAGCAACCTAGCGGGGGGCATGTCCGAGCAGTACTTC.

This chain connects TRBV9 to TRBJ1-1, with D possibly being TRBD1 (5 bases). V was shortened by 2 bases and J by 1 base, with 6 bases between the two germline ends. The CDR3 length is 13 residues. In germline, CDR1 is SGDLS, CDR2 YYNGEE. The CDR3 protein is CASSVTANTEAFF. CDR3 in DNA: TGTGCCAGCAGCGTGACAGCGAACACTGAAGCTTTCTTT.

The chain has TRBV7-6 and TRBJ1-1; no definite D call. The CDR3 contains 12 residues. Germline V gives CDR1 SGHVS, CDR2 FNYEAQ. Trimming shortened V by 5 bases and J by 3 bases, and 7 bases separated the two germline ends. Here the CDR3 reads CASSPRDTEAFF. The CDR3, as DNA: TGTGCCAGCAGCCCGAGGGACACTGAAGCTTTCTTT.

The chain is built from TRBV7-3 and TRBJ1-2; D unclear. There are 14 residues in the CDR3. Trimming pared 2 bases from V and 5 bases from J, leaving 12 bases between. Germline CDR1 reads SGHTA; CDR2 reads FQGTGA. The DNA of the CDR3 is TGTGCCAGCAGCTTAGCGGGCGGAGGATATGGCTACACCTTC. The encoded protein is CASSLAGGGYGYTF.

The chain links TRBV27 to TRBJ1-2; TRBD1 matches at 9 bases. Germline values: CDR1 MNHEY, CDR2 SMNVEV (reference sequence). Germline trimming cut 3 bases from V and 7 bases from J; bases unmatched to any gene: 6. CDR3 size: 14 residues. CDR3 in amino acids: CASSFRTGVGGYTF. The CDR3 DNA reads TGTGCCAGCAGTTTTCGGACAGGGGTAGGTGGCTACACCTTC.

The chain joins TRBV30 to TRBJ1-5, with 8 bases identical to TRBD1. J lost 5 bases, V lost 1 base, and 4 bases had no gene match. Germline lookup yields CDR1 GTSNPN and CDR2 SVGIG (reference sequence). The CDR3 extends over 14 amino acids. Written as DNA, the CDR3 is TGTGCCTGGAGTGCTCTCAGGGGGCATCAGCCCCAGCATTTT. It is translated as CAWSALRGHQPQHF.

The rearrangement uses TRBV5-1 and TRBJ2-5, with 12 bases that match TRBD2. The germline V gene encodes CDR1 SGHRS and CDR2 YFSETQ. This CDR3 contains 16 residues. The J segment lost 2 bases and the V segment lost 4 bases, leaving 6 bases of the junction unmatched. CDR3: CASSPLTSGRQETQYF. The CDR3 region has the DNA TGCGCCAGCAGCCCCTTGACTAGCGGGAGACAAGAGACCCAGTACTTC.

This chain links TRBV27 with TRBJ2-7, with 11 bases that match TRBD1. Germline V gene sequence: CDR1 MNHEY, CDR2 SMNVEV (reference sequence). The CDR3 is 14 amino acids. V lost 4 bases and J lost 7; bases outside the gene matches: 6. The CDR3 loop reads CASSSSGTGGEQYF. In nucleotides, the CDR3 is TGTGCCAGCAGTTCCTCGGGGACAGGGGGGGAGCAGTACTTC.